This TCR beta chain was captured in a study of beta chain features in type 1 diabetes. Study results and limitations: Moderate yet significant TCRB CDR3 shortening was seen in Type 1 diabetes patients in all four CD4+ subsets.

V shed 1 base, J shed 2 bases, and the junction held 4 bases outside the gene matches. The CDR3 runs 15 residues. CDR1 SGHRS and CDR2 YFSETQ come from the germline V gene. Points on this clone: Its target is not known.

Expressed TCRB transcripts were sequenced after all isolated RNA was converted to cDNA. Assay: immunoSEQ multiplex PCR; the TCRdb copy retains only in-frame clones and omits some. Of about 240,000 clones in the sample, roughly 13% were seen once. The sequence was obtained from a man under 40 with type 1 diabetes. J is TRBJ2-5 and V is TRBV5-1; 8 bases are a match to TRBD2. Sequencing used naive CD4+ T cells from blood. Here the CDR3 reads CASSLSASGQETQYF. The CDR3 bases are TGCGCCAGCAGCTTGTCCGCTAGCGGGCAAGAGACCCAGTACTTC.